These 23 T cell receptor beta chains originate from one sample sequenced in a study of chemoradiotherapy in HPV16-positive cancers (dated by TCRdb to between 2021 and 2022). Library generation was performed with the immunoSEQ multiplex PCR assay. This is the immuneACCESS table as TCRdb keeps it, with only in-frame sequences that have V and J called. A part of the clones is gone; compared with another copy, unresolved V genes explain less than half, and the rest is unexplained. The table for this sample lists about 24,000 clones; approximately 95% of them were counted only once. Of the sample, roughly 2.5% is held by the ten largest clones. This specimen was taken from a patient who underwent chemoradiotherapy. The receptors shown here come from a human donor with HPV-associated anogenital cancer.

The genes are TRBV10-2 and TRBJ2-7; TRBD2 matches 7 bases. The junction had 2 bases not matched to a gene; V was cut back by 6 bases and J by 0 bases. Germline lookup yields CDR1 WSHSY and CDR2 SAAADI. The length of the CDR3 is 13 residues. DNA of the CDR3: TGCGCCAGCAGCCGGGACTACTCCTACGAGCAGTACTTC. The encoded protein is CASSRDYSYEQYF.

This rearrangement joins TRBV29-1 to TRBJ2-5; TRBD2 aligns across 11 bases. CDR3 length: 16 residues. The trim removed 2 bases at V and 2 bases at J, leaving 7 bases unmatched. CDR1 SQVTM and CDR2 ANQGSEA come from the germline V gene. The chain's CDR3 is CSVELRLAGFQETQYF. The DNA of the CDR3 is TGCAGCGTTGAACTAAGACTAGCGGGATTTCAAGAGACCCAGTACTTC.

This chain links TRBV2 with TRBJ2-7; 8 bases line up with TRBD2. J gave up 5 bases and V 8 bases, and 11 bases lay outside the gene matches. CDR1 is SNHLY and CDR2 is FYNNEI in the germline V gene. This CDR3 spans 14 amino acids. CDR3 region: CASREVAGSHEQYF. The CDR3 bases are TGTGCCAGCCGCGAGGTAGCGGGATCCCACGAGCAGTACTTC.

This clone was counted once. The chain links TRBV18 to TRBJ2-7, with D maybe TRBD1 (6 bases). The CDR3 spans 14 residues. The V end lost 4 bases, the J end lost 1 base, and 11 bases lay between the germline ends. Looked up from germline, CDR1 is KGHSH and CDR2 is LQKENI. CDR3: CASSLGAPSYEQYF. CDR3 nucleotides: TGTGCCAGCTCACTGGGGGCTCCGTCCTACGAGCAGTACTTC.

The chain joins TRBV18 to TRBJ1-3; D is unresolved. Germline assignment: CDR1 KGHSH and CDR2 LQKENI. CDR3 length: 18 amino acids. The V end was cut by 2 bases, the J end by 1 base, with 18 bases between. The CDR3 here is CASSPTPRTGVSGNTIYF. In nucleotides, the CDR3 is TGTGCCAGCTCACCAACCCCCCGAACGGGAGTATCTGGAAACACCATATATTTT.

V and J are TRBV9 and TRBJ1-1, with 7 nucleotides matching TRBD1. J gave up 1 base and V 3 bases, and 12 bases lay outside the gene matches. CDR3 size: 17 residues. Germline V gene lookup returns CDR1 SGDLS and CDR2 YYNGEE. The CDR3 spells CASSAGSNRGRNTEAFF. The CDR3 DNA reads TGTGCCAGCAGCGCCGGGTCTAACAGGGGCCGGAACACTGAAGCTTTCTTT.

The count of this clone is one. The chain recombines TRBV29-1 with TRBJ1-2; D is unclear. The germline gives CDR1 SQVTM, CDR2 ANQGSEA. CDR3 size: 12 residues. V was trimmed by 6 bases and J by 7 bases, leaving 15 bases between them. The CDR3 is CSVETAGSGYTF. As DNA, the CDR3 is TGCAGCGTCGAAACGGCGGGATCTGGCTACACCTTC.

The genes are TRBV9 and TRBJ2-3; 8 bases line up with TRBD1. The CDR3 spans 14 residues. V was clipped by 2 bases and J by 2 bases; unmatched bases: 1. Germline V gives CDR1 SGDLS, CDR2 YYNGEE. The CDR3 DNA reads TGTGCCAGCAGCGTGGGACAGGCCACAGATACGCAGTATTTT. Protein: CASSVGQATDTQYF.

This clone has just one count. This sequence joins TRBV28 and TRBJ2-7, with TRBD2 matching 8 bases. After removal of 5 bases from V and 5 bases from J, the junction contained 8 bases not matched to a gene. Germline V gene sequence: CDR1 MDHEN, CDR2 SYDVKM. The length of the CDR3 is 14 residues. The CDR3 is CASSLTGLGNEQYF. The CDR3 nucleotides are TGTGCCAGCAGTCTTACGGGACTAGGCAACGAGCAGTACTTC.

Only one count was recorded for this clone. The CDR3 sequence is CASSFRTERTEAFF. CDR3 coding DNA: TGTGCCAGCAGTTTCCGGACTGAACGGACTGAAGCTTTCTTT. The chain couples TRBV2 to TRBJ1-1, with D unresolved. Between the trimmed V and J ends, which lost 5 bases and 5 bases, there was a span of 15 bases. This CDR3 is built from 14 residues. Per the germline V gene, CDR1 is SNHLY and CDR2 is FYNNEI.

The CDR3 nucleotides read TGTGCCAGCAGCGTAGACGATGGGCGCACAGATACGCAGTATTTT. Protein sequence: CASSVDDGRTDTQYF. The V call is TRBV9, the J call TRBJ2-3; no reliable D call. The CDR3 sequence is 15 residues long. CDR1 and CDR2 from the germline V gene are SGDLS and YYNGEE. V dropped 0 bases and J dropped 1 base, with 9 bases sitting between them.

The genes are TRBV29-1 and TRBJ2-2; the D gene is possibly TRBD2 (7 bases). The CDR3 totals 15 residues. Trimming left V 7 bases short and J 0 bases short, with 15 bases between. The V gene's germline CDR1 is SQVTM and CDR2 ANQGSEA. In DNA, the CDR3 is TGCAGCGCTGGGGCGGGGGCTACGAACACCGGGGAGCTGTTTTTT. As protein: CSAGAGATNTGELFF.

The chain is built from TRBV30 and TRBJ1-1; D remains unclear. Germline V gene data show CDR1 as GTSNPN and CDR2 as SVGIG (reference sequence). V was cut by 4 bases and J by 3 bases, with 12 bases left in between. The CDR3 is made up of 13 amino acids. Written as DNA, the CDR3 is TGTGCCTGGACCGAGGGCGGGTACACTGAAGCTTTCTTT. Translated: CAWTEGGYTEAFF.

The chain links TRBV10-3 to TRBJ1-4; TRBD1 is a possible D gene (5 bases). V dropped 6 bases and J dropped 4 bases, with 12 bases sitting between them. The CDR3 length is 14 residues. CDR1 is ENHRY and CDR2 is SYGVKD in the germline V gene. The CDR3 reads CAISEDSRNEKLFF. CDR3 bases: TGTGCCATCAGCGAAGACAGCCGTAATGAAAAACTGTTTTTT.

This chain uses TRBV27 with TRBJ1-2, with 8 bases that match TRBD1. The CDR3 sequence is 14 residues long. Germline-derived CDR1 and CDR2 are MNHEY and SMNVEV (reference sequence). After removal of 6 bases from V and 12 bases from J, the junction contained 15 bases not matched to a gene. CDR3: CASSPRGRSAGHTF. The CDR3 coding sequence is TGTGCCAGCAGCCCCAGGGGGCGCAGCGCTGGGCACACCTTC.

CDR3 nucleotide sequence: TGTGCCAGCAGCTTAGATCGAGCAGGGGGCTATGGCTACACCTTC. Residues: CASSLDRAGGYGYTF. This sequence joins TRBV11-2 and TRBJ1-2; 7 bases agree with TRBD1. The CDR3 has 15 residues. In germline, CDR1 is SGHAT, CDR2 FQNNGV. The junction had 5 bases not matched to a gene; V was cut back by 0 bases and J by 4 bases.

CDR3 coding DNA: TGTGCCAGCAGTTATTCTGGGGCCAACGTCCTGACTTTC. This encodes CASSYSGANVLTF. The gene calls are TRBV14 and TRBJ2-6; D gene ambiguous. The CDR3 extends over 13 amino acids. Germline CDR1 reads SGHDN; CDR2 reads FVKESK. V was trimmed by 6 bases and J by 1 base, leaving 4 bases between them.

V gene TRBV7-2 combines with J gene TRBJ2-1; maybe TRBD2 (5 bases). V lost 5 bases, J lost 4 bases, and 15 bases lay in between. Germline loops: CDR1 SGHTA, CDR2 FQGNSA. This CDR3 is built from 15 residues. DNA of the CDR3: TGTGCCAGCAGCCGGAACCTAGGACTGTACAATGAGCAGTTCTTC. This sequence encodes CASSRNLGLYNEQFF.

A note on this clone: Other DNA sequences in the same sample also yield this CDR3. The chain employs TRBV28 and TRBJ1-5; unclear D gene. Trimming cost V 2 bases and J 1 base, with 3 bases left between them. Germline CDR1 MDHEN, CDR2 SYDVKM. The CDR3 consists of 13 residues. The CDR3 coding sequence is TGTGCCAGCAGTTTAGACAGCAATCAGCCCCAGCATTTT. Translating gives CASSLDSNQPQHF.

The genes are TRBV7-2 and TRBJ1-1; D is undetermined. Germline CDR1 reads SGHTA; CDR2 reads FQGNSA. The CDR3 runs 14 residues. V dropped 0 bases and J dropped 5 bases, with 10 bases sitting between them. CDR3 loop: CASSLATGSTEAFF. In DNA form, the CDR3 reads TGTGCCAGCAGCTTAGCGACGGGGAGTACTGAAGCTTTCTTT.

The sample holds one count of this clone. The rearrangement links TRBV7-9 to TRBJ1-5; D is perhaps TRBD1 (5 bases). Germline CDR1 is SEHNR and CDR2 is FQNEAQ (reference sequence). The germline V and J ends were trimmed by 8 bases and 9 bases, with 23 bases remaining between them. The CDR3 is 15 amino acids. CDR3 loop: CASGGGGTGTLPQHF. The CDR3 DNA sequence: TGTGCCAGCGGCGGGGGGGGGACGGGGACTTTGCCCCAGCATTTT.

This clone was counted once. The chain is built from TRBV10-3 and TRBJ1-6; maybe TRBD1 (5 bases). Germline V gives CDR1 ENHRY, CDR2 SYGVKD. Trimming removed 4 bases at V and 7 bases at J, with 8 bases between. There are 13 residues in the CDR3. In nucleotides, the CDR3 is TGTGCCATCAGTGCGGGGCGCAATTCACCCCTCCACTTT. Its translation is CAISAGRNSPLHF.

This rearrangement joins TRBV27 to TRBJ2-1, with 16 bases aligning to TRBD2. The CDR3 is made up of 17 amino acids. The V and J ends lost 4 bases and 6 bases, in that order; junction bases with no gene match: 6. Germline CDR1 is MNHEY and CDR2 is SMNVEV (reference sequence). The CDR3 nucleotides are TGTGCCAGCAGTTCCCCGGGACTAGCGGGGGGGCCCAATGAGCAGTTCTTC. It codes for CASSSPGLAGGPNEQFF.